Listed below are T cell receptor beta chains from one sample, sequenced in a study of shared clonotypes between healthy human individuals. Method: immunoSEQ multiplex PCR; TCRdb's copy keeps in-frame clones and lacks some. The sample lists fewer than 500,000 clones, about 80% occurring once. The sequenced sample consisted of PBMCs. These receptor sequences come from a woman aged 40-49 years in good health. Some clones in this sample may be carry-over from other donors' samples. CDR3s include the opening cysteine and the closing phenylalanine or tryptophan. Each record gives: J gene, clone size, V gene, D gene, CDR3 protein, CDR3 DNA. A D gene is named only where the DNA matches it firmly. Size values are once, few and many counts, or a class for expanded clones, and some rows have none.

j_call: TRBJ2-2
clone_size: NA
v_call: TRBV19
d_call: TRBD1
cdr3_aa: CASGRGQGVKNTGELFF
cdr3_nt: TGTGCCAGTGGGAGGGGACAGGGGGTCAAGAACACCGGGGAGCTGTTTTTT

j_call: TRBJ1-3
clone_size: NA
v_call: TRBV28
d_call: TRBD1
cdr3_aa: CASIPDRPAGNTIYF
cdr3_nt: TGTGCCAGCATACCGGACAGGCCCGCTGGAAACACCATATATTTT

j_call: TRBJ2-1
clone_size: NA
v_call: TRBV7-9
d_call: NA
cdr3_aa: CASSQGENEQFF
cdr3_nt: TGTGCCAGCAGCCAAGGTGAGAATGAGCAGTTCTTC

j_call: TRBJ2-7
clone_size: NA
v_call: TRBV27
d_call: TRBD2
cdr3_aa: CASSPGLAARREQYF
cdr3_nt: TGTGCCAGCAGTCCGGGACTAGCGGCCCGACGCGAGCAGTACTTC

j_call: TRBJ2-7
clone_size: NA
v_call: TRBV7-3
d_call: NA
cdr3_aa: CASSPTRGSYEQYF
cdr3_nt: TGTGCCAGCAGCCCGACGAGGGGCAGTTACGAGCAGTACTTC

j_call: TRBJ2-2
clone_size: NA
v_call: TRBV5-4
d_call: TRBD2
cdr3_aa: CASSLNGGGTGELFF
cdr3_nt: TGTGCCAGCAGCTTGAACGGGGGAGGGACCGGGGAGCTGTTTTTT

j_call: TRBJ2-1
clone_size: many
v_call: TRBV19
d_call: TRBD2
cdr3_aa: CASSIWTSVEQFF
cdr3_nt: TGTGCCAGTAGTATTTGGACTAGCGTTGAGCAGTTCTTC

j_call: TRBJ2-7
clone_size: once
v_call: TRBV21-1
d_call: NA
cdr3_aa: CASSKDRTDYKSAPYYEQYF
cdr3_nt: TGTGCCAGCAGCAAAGACAGGACGGACTACAAAAGCGCCCCGTACTACGAGCAGTACTTC

j_call: TRBJ2-3
clone_size: NA
v_call: TRBV5-1
d_call: TRBD2
cdr3_aa: CASSLSLAGNGGDTQYF
cdr3_nt: TGCGCCAGCAGCTTATCTCTAGCGGGAAACGGGGGGGATACGCAGTATTTT

j_call: TRBJ2-2
clone_size: NA
v_call: TRBV27
d_call: NA
cdr3_aa: CASSGDSFGTGELFF
cdr3_nt: TGTGCCAGCAGCGGGGACTCCTTTGGAACCGGGGAGCTGTTTTTT

j_call: TRBJ2-1
clone_size: NA
v_call: TRBV9
d_call: NA
cdr3_aa: CASSDGIRAGSYNEQFF
cdr3_nt: TGTGCCAGCAGCGACGGGATCCGTGCTGGCTCCTACAATGAGCAGTTCTTC

j_call: TRBJ2-5
clone_size: NA
v_call: TRBV28
d_call: NA
cdr3_aa: CASSRIWTAQETQYF
cdr3_nt: TGTGCCAGCAGTAGGATATGGACAGCCCAAGAGACCCAGTACTTC

j_call: TRBJ2-1
clone_size: few
v_call: TRBV6-4
d_call: NA
cdr3_aa: CASSGSTGRSYNEQFF
cdr3_nt: TGTGCCAGCAGTGGATCCACAGGGCGTTCCTACAATGAGCAGTTCTTC

j_call: TRBJ1-2
clone_size: NA
v_call: TRBV28
d_call: NA
cdr3_aa: CASRTTDGYGYTF
cdr3_nt: TGTGCCAGCAGGACTACAGACGGATATGGCTACACCTTC

j_call: TRBJ2-1
clone_size: NA
v_call: TRBV7-2
d_call: TRBD2
cdr3_aa: CASSLAGINEQFF
cdr3_nt: TGTGCCAGCAGTCTAGCGGGTATCAATGAGCAGTTCTTC

j_call: TRBJ1-4
clone_size: many
v_call: TRBV5-1
d_call: NA
cdr3_aa: CASSASPGTNEKLFF
cdr3_nt: TGCGCCAGCAGCGCCAGTCCGGGCACTAATGAAAAACTGTTTTTT

j_call: TRBJ2-5
clone_size: NA
v_call: TRBV10-3
d_call: NA
cdr3_aa: CAISESGGETQYF
cdr3_nt: TGTGCCATCAGTGAGTCTGGGGGGGAGACCCAGTACTTC